The 22 T cell receptor beta chains below all came from one sample that was sequenced in a study of blood T cell repertoires in COVID-19. The protocol was immunoSEQ multiplex PCR, while the TCRdb copy is restricted to in-frame clones and leaves out a portion. Among over 450,000 clones, approximately 88% were seen once, and the ten largest hold under 8.5%. The sequenced material came from peripheral blood. Every receptor here comes from a woman aged 45-65 years with COVID-19, enrolled during active disease.

The chain joins TRBV28 to TRBJ1-2; TRBD1 aligns across 7 bases. Germline CDR1 and CDR2: MDHEN and SYDVKM. The CDR3 is made up of 15 amino acids. With V trimmed by 6 bases and J by 3 bases, 10 bases remained unmatched. CDR3 in DNA: TGTGCCAGCAGCCTATTCGACAGGGCGCACTATGGCTACACCTTC. Encoded protein: CASSLFDRAHYGYTF.

V and J are TRBV25-1 and TRBJ1-2, with 9 positions matching TRBD1. Losses at the gene ends were 5 bases for V and 6 bases for J; bases not matched to a gene: 4. The CDR3 runs 13 residues. Per germline, CDR1 MGHDK and CDR2 SYGVNS. The CDR3 bases are TGTGCCAGCAGTCGGGACAGGGAGGATGGCTACACCTTC. Translating it yields CASSRDREDGYTF.

This chain connects TRBV5-1 to TRBJ1-6; possible D gene TRBD1, 5 bases. The V gene's germline CDR1 is SGHRS and CDR2 YFSETQ. The CDR3 has 14 amino acids. The V and J ends lost 5 bases and 7 bases respectively, with 13 bases between them. The CDR3 DNA sequence: TGCGCCAGCAGGCCCGGGACTCTGAATTCACCCCTCCACTTT. The encoded protein is CASRPGTLNSPLHF. The variable domain in full, with the rest retrieved from reference TRBV5-1 and TRBJ1-6, is KAGVTQTPRYLIKTRGQQVTLSCSPISGHRSVSWYQQTPGQGLQFLFEYFSETQRNKGNFPGRFSGRQFSNSRSEMNVSTLELGDSALYLCASRPGTLNSPLHFGNGTRLTVT.

The chain recombines TRBV19 with TRBJ1-4; 7 bases agree with TRBD1. V dropped 4 bases and J dropped 0; count of bases not matched to a gene: 5. CDR3 length: 16 amino acids. Germline V lookup: CDR1 LNHDA, CDR2 SQIVND (reference sequence). CDR3 amino acids: CASSRTGRATNEKLFF. The CDR3 DNA reads as TGTGCCAGTAGTAGGACAGGACGTGCAACTAATGAAAAACTGTTTTTT. Combining the CDR3 with reference TRBV19 and TRBJ1-4 gives the whole variable domain DGGITQSPKYLFRKEGQNVTLSCEQNLNHDAMYWYRQDPGQGLRLIYYSQIVNDFQKGDIAEGYSVSREKKESFPLTVTSAQKNPTAFYLCASSRTGRATNEKLFFGSGTQLSVL.

The chain combines TRBV19 with TRBJ1-5; D is unclear. This CDR3 is built from 13 residues. Trimming pared 8 bases from V and 3 bases from J, leaving 11 bases between. Germline V gene data show CDR1 as LNHDA and CDR2 as SQIVND (reference sequence). The CDR3 loop reads CASRGPFNQPQHF. The CDR3 region has the DNA TGTGCCAGTCGTGGCCCATTCAATCAGCCCCAGCATTTT.

J is TRBJ2-1 and V is TRBV12-3 or TRBV12-4; TRBD2 agrees at 7 bases. V lost 1 base to trimming and J lost 8 bases; unmatched junction nucleotides: 2. The CDR3 sequence is 13 residues long. The CDR3 nucleotides are TGTGCCAGCAGTTTAGGACTAGCCGATGAGCAGTTCTTC. Translation gives CASSLGLADEQFF.

The chain carries TRBV5-6 and TRBJ1-6; maybe TRBD1 (6 bases). V lost 4 bases, J lost 8 bases, and 13 bases lay in between. The CDR3 totals 14 residues. Per germline, CDR1 SGHDT and CDR2 YYEEEE. The CDR3 coding sequence is TGTGCCAGCAGCCTCGCGGGGGCCTATTCACCCCTCCACTTT. This encodes CASSLAGAYSPLHF.

The chain links TRBV7-9 to TRBJ1-6; 9 bases are shared with TRBD1. The germline V gene has CDR1 SEHNR and CDR2 FQNEAQ (reference sequence). Trimming at V came to 4 bases and at J to 9 bases, leaving 7 bases not matched to a gene. The CDR3 contains 15 residues. DNA of the CDR3: TGTGCCAGCAGCTCGACAGGGGGTCTTCTTTCACCCCTCCACTTT. Its translation: CASSSTGGLLSPLHF.

This chain uses TRBV30 with TRBJ1-2, with D hard to call. Germline lookup yields CDR1 GTSNPN and CDR2 SVGIG (reference sequence). V lost 3 bases, J lost 3 bases, and 11 bases lay in between. The CDR3 has 13 amino acids. This CDR3 reads CAWREQNYYGYTF. The CDR3 region has the DNA TGTGCCTGGAGGGAACAGAATTACTATGGCTACACCTTC.

This sequence joins TRBV30 and TRBJ2-3; 8 nucleotides match TRBD2. J was trimmed by 2 bases and V by 0 bases; bases with no gene match: 16. Germline V lookup: CDR1 GTSNPN, CDR2 SVGIG (reference sequence). The CDR3 runs to 19 residues. Here the CDR3 DNA reads TGTGCCTGGAGTGTATATAAAGGGACTAGTATCACTCCCACAGATACGCAGTATTTT. This encodes CAWSVYKGTSITPTDTQYF.

The gene calls are TRBV6-1 and TRBJ2-7; 8 bases agree with TRBD2. V gave up 3 bases and J gave up 6 bases; unmatched junction bases: 4. The V gene's germline CDR1 is MNHNS and CDR2 SASEGT. This CDR3 spans 13 amino acids. The CDR3 DNA reads as TGTGCCAGCAGTGAGAGGACTAGCAGCGAGCAGTACTTC. This translates into CASSERTSSEQYF.

The rearrangement links TRBV9 to TRBJ1-2; 9 bases fit TRBD1. The CDR3 length is 14 residues. V gave up 0 bases and J gave up 7 bases; unmatched junction bases: 4. Germline CDR1 is SGDLS and CDR2 is YYNGEE. DNA for the CDR3: TGTGCCAGCAGCGTAGCGTCGACAGGGGGTGGCTACACCTTC. Translating it yields CASSVASTGGGYTF.

The CDR3 loop reads CASSDAAEGQRGYTF. The CDR3 nucleotides read TGTGCCAGCAGTGACGCCGCGGAGGGGCAGAGAGGCTACACCTTC. The rearrangement uses TRBV6-4 and TRBJ1-2, with D possibly matching TRBD1 (5 bases). Trimming removed 2 bases at V and 8 bases at J, with 18 bases between. CDR1 and CDR2 (germline): MRHNA, SNTAGT. The CDR3 contains 15 residues.

This clone was seen only once. V gene TRBV5-1 combines with J gene TRBJ1-6, with 8 bases matching TRBD1. After removal of 4 bases from V and 4 bases from J, the junction contained 7 bases not matched to a gene. CDR1 is SGHRS, CDR2 YFSETQ, per germline. CDR3 length: 16 residues. DNA of the CDR3: TGCGCCAGCAGCCTACAGGACAGGGAATATAATTCACCCCTCCACTTT. Translated, it gives CASSLQDREYNSPLHF. The full variable domain, its missing parts supplied by reference TRBV5-1 and TRBJ1-6, is KAGVTQTPRYLIKTRGQQVTLSCSPISGHRSVSWYQQTPGQGLQFLFEYFSETQRNKGNFPGRFSGRQFSNSRSEMNVSTLELGDSALYLCASSLQDREYNSPLHFGNGTRLTVT.

This clone was detected only a few times. This rearrangement joins TRBV21-1 to TRBJ1-5. TRBV21-1 is a documented pseudogene. There are 15 residues in the CDR3. The CDR3 is CASSPLSRRNQPQHF. DNA of the CDR3: TGTGCCAGCAGCCCCCTCTCGAGGCGGAATCAGCCCCAGCATTTT.

This clone was recorded once. The chain joins TRBV19 to TRBJ1-6, with 11 bases fitting TRBD1. V lost 5 bases to trimming and J lost 10 bases; unmatched junction nucleotides: 7. From germline, CDR1 is LNHDA and CDR2 SQIVND (reference sequence). The CDR3 is made up of 15 amino acids. CDR3 nucleotide sequence: TGTGCCAGTAGTTCAGGACAGGGGGCTCAGTCACCCCTCCACTTT. Amino acids: CASSSGQGAQSPLHF.

V gene TRBV30 combines with J gene TRBJ2-1; 8 nucleotides align to TRBD1. The CDR3 is made up of 13 amino acids. CDR1 and CDR2 (germline): GTSNPN, SVGIG (reference sequence). V trimming: 4 bases; J trimming: 8 bases; junction bases outside the gene matches: 7. The CDR3 DNA sequence: TGTGCCTGGAATAGACAGGGGTTCGATGAGCAGTTCTTC. Its protein is CAWNRQGFDEQFF.

This clone is a singleton in its sample. The chain uses TRBV19 and TRBJ2-7; 7 nucleotides align to TRBD1. With 1 base clipped from V and 3 bases from J, the junction kept 6 bases outside the gene matches. The length of the CDR3 is 15 residues. The germline CDR1 and CDR2 sequences are LNHDA and SQIVND (reference sequence). CDR3 in amino acids: CASSIGTGVRYEQYF. CDR3 in DNA: TGTGCCAGTAGTATAGGAACAGGGGTCCGCTACGAGCAGTACTTC. Combining the CDR3 with reference TRBV19 and TRBJ2-7 gives the whole variable domain DGGITQSPKYLFRKEGQNVTLSCEQNLNHDAMYWYRQDPGQGLRLIYYSQIVNDFQKGDIAEGYSVSREKKESFPLTVTSAQKNPTAFYLCASSIGTGVRYEQYFGPGTRLTVT.

The chain carries TRBV9 and TRBJ2-1; 10 bases match TRBD1. J was trimmed by 7 bases and V by 2 bases; bases with no gene match: 6. Germline-derived CDR1 and CDR2 are SGDLS and YYNGEE. This CDR3 region has 15 residues. The CDR3 loop reads CASSVGGTGANEQFF. The CDR3 nucleotides read TGTGCCAGCAGCGTGGGAGGGACAGGGGCTAATGAGCAGTTCTTC. Supplemented by reference TRBV9 and TRBJ2-1, the full variable domain reads DSGVTQTPKHLITATGQRVTLRCSPRSGDLSVYWYQQSLDQGLQFLIQYYNGEERAKGNILERFSAQQFPDLHSELNLSSLELGDSALYFCASSVGGTGANEQFFGPGTRLTVL.

The rearrangement uses TRBV3-1 (or the pseudogene TRBV3-2) and TRBJ1-4; TRBD1 agrees at 9 bases. The CDR3 extends over 17 amino acids. J gave up 8 bases and V 0 bases, and 10 bases lay outside the gene matches. Per the germline V gene, CDR1 is LGHDT and CDR2 is YNNKEL (reference sequence). The DNA for the CDR3 is TGTGCCAGCAGCCAAGAGGTACCGGGACAGGGAGGAGAAAAACTGTTTTTT. Its protein is CASSQEVPGQGGEKLFF.

The chain is built from TRBV27 and TRBJ1-4; a weak D match, TRBD1 (6 bases). Germline V gene sequence: CDR1 MNHEY, CDR2 SMNVEV (reference sequence). The V gene lost 4 bases and the J gene lost 0 bases, with 15 bases spanning the gap. The CDR3 loop spans 17 amino acids. Here the CDR3 DNA reads TGTGCCAGCAGTTCTCGACGGACAGCAGCAACTAATGAAAAACTGTTTTTT. Protein: CASSSRRTAATNEKLFF.

The chain links TRBV6-7 to TRBJ1-1; D not resolved. TRBV6-7 falls under the ORF class, with uncertain function. Between the trimmed V and J ends, which lost 7 bases and 1 base, there was a span of 13 bases. The CDR3 runs 14 residues. CDR3: CASIYLAKNTEAFF. CDR3 bases: TGTGCCAGCATCTATTTAGCGAAGAACACTGAAGCTTTCTTT.